The entry below describes one TCR beta chain. Study processing details: The authors estimated nucleated cell counts from reference gene primer amplification. Generated by immunoSEQ multiplex PCR, the TCRdb table keeps only in-frame clones and is missing some. The V and J calls and clone size were taken over from that table, and D and trimming were inferred from the DNA. The sample records approximately 70,000 clones, approximately 77% being singletons. The sample originates from a study of blood T cell repertoires in COVID-19. V was pared by 6 bases and J by 2 bases, with 9 bases between. Germline V gene lookup returns CDR1 LNHDA and CDR2 SQIVND (reference sequence). This CDR3 comprises 13 residues.

The TCR comes from a woman aged 70-85 years with acute or convalescent COVID-19. The chain joins TRBV19 to TRBJ2-3, with a weak D call TRBD1 (5 bases). Material for sequencing was peripheral blood. CDR3: CASRVGPTDTQYF. DNA for the CDR3: TGTGCCAGTAGGGTGGGGCCCACAGATACGCAGTATTTT. Using reference TRBV19 and TRBJ2-3 for the parts outside the CDR3, the full variable domain is DGGITQSPKYLFRKEGQNVTLSCEQNLNHDAMYWYRQDPGQGLRLIYYSQIVNDFQKGDIAEGYSVSREKKESFPLTVTSAQKNPTAFYLCASRVGPTDTQYFGPGTRLTVL.